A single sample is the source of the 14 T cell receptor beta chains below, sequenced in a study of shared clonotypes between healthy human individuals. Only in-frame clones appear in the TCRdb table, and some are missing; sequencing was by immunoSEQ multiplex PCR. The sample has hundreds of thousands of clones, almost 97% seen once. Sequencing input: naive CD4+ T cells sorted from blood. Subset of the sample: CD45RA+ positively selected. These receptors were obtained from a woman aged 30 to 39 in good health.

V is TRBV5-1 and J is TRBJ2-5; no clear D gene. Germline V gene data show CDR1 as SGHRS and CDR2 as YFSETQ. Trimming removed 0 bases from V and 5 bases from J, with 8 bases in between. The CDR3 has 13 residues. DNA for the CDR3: TGCGCCAGCAGCTTGGAGGACGGGGAGACCCAGTACTTC. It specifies CASSLEDGETQYF.

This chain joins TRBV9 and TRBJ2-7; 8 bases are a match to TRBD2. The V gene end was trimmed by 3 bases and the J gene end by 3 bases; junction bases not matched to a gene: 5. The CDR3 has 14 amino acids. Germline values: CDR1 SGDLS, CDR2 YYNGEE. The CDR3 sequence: CASSGAGDYYEQYF. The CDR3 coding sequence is TGTGCCAGCAGCGGAGCGGGAGATTACTACGAGCAGTACTTC.

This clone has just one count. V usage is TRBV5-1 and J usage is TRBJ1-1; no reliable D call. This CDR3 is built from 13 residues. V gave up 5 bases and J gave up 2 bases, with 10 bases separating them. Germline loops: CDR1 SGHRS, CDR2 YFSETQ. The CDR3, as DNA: TGCGCCAGCAGGTGGACGGTCAACACTGAAGCTTTCTTT. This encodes CASRWTVNTEAFF.

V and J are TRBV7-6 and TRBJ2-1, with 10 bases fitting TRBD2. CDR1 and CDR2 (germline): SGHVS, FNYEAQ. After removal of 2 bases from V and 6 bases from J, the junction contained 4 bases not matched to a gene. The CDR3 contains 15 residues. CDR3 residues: CASSLRERGGNEQFF. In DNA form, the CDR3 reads TGTGCCAGCAGCTTACGGGAGCGGGGGGGCAATGAGCAGTTCTTC.

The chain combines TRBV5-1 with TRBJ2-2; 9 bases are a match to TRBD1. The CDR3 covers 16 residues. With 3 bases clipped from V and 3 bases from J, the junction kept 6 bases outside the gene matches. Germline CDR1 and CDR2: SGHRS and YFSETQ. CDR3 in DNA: TGCGCCAGCAGCTCCCGGGACAGGGCACACACCGGGGAGCTGTTTTTT. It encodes CASSSRDRAHTGELFF.

CDR3 DNA: TGTGCCAGTAGTAGAACCGGGACAGGGGGCCTTACCCAGTACTTC. Translating it yields CASSRTGTGGLTQYF. This sequence joins TRBV19 and TRBJ2-5; 12 positions agree with TRBD1. After removal of 4 bases from V and 8 bases from J, the junction contained 8 bases not matched to a gene. The CDR3 extends over 15 amino acids. Germline V gene data show CDR1 as LNHDA and CDR2 as SQIVND (reference sequence).

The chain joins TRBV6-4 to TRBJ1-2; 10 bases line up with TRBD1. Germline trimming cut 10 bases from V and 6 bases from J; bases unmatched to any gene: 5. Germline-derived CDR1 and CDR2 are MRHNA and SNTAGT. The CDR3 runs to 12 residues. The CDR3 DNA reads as TGTGCCAACCCAGACAGGGGGCATGGCTACACCTTC. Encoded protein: CANPDRGHGYTF.

The CDR3 loop reads CASSPTRLGQPQHF. The DNA of the CDR3 is TGTGCCAGCAGTCCGACCCGTCTAGGTCAGCCCCAGCATTTT. The V call is TRBV6-5, the J call TRBJ1-5, with D hard to call. The CDR3 runs 14 residues. The V end lost 5 bases, the J end lost 6 bases, and 14 bases lay between the germline ends. The germline gives CDR1 MNHEY, CDR2 SVGAGI.

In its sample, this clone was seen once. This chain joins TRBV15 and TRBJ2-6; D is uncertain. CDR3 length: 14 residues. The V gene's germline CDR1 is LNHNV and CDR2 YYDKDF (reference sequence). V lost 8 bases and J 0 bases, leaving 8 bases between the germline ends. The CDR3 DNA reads TGTGCCACCGGCAAGAGCTCTGGGGCCAACGTCCTGACTTTC. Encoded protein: CATGKSSGANVLTF.

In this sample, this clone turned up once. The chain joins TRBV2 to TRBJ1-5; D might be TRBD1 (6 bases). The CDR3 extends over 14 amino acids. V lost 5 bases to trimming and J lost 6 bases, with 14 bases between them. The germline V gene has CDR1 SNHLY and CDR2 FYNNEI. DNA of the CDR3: TGTGCCAGCAGTATGCGGGGGGCCCCTCAGCCCCAGCATTTT. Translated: CASSMRGAPQPQHF.

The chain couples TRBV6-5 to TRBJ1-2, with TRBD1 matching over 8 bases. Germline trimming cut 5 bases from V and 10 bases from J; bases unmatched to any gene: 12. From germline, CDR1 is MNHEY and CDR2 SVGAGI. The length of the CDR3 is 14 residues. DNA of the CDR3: TGTGCCAGCAGTAATAACCGGGACAGGACCTTCTACACCTTC. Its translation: CASSNNRDRTFYTF.

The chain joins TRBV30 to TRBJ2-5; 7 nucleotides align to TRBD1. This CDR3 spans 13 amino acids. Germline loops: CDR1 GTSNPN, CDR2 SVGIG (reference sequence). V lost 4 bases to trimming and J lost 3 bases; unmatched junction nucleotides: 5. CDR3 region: CAWTGQPKETQYF. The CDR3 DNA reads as TGTGCCTGGACGGGACAGCCCAAAGAGACCCAGTACTTC.

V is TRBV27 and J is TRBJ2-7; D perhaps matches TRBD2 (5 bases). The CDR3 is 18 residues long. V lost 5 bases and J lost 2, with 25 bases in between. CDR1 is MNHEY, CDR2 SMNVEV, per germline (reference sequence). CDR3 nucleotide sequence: TGTGCCAGCAGTAGGACGACGGGGTCTACCGCCTCCCCCTACGAGCAGTACTTC. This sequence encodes CASSRTTGSTASPYEQYF.

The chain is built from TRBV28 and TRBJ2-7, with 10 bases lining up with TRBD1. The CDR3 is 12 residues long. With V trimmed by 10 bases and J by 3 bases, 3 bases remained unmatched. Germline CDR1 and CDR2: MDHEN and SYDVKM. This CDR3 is CATWTGGYEQYF. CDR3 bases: TGTGCCACCTGGACAGGGGGCTACGAGCAGTACTTC. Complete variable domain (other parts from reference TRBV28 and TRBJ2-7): DVKVTQSSRYLVKRTGEKVFLECVQDMDHENMFWYRQDPGLGLRLIYFSYDVKMKEKGDIPEGYSVSREKKERFSLILESASTNQTSMYLCATWTGGYEQYFGPGTRLTVT.